This entry lists 20 T cell receptor beta chains sequenced from one sample in a study of blood T cell repertoires in COVID-19 (dated by TCRdb to about 2020). To prepare the library, the immunoSEQ multiplex PCR assay was applied. The table comes from immuneACCESS by way of TCRdb, which keeps in-frame sequences with V and J called. Part of the clones is missing from these tables; in studies checked, under half for an unresolved V gene and the rest for unknown reasons. Present in this sample are under 150,000 clones, approximately 90% of which were seen just once. The ten largest clones capture 1.8% of the sample. Sequenced input: peripheral blood. The receptors stem from a human donor with active COVID-19. The donor label of this sample is uncertain.

This clone is a singleton in its sample. This chain connects TRBV5-4 to TRBJ1-2; 9 bases fit TRBD1. From germline, CDR1 is SGHNT and CDR2 YYREEE (reference sequence). The CDR3 totals 14 residues. V shed 3 bases, J shed 5 bases, and the junction held 5 bases outside the gene matches. The CDR3 is CASSYGQGTYGYTF. CDR3 DNA: TGTGCCAGCAGCTACGGACAGGGGACATATGGCTACACCTTC.

This chain uses TRBV27 with TRBJ1-6; D may be TRBD1 (5 bases). Trimming cost V 5 bases and J 9 bases, with 17 bases left between them. The CDR3 has 15 residues. Germline V gives CDR1 MNHEY, CDR2 SMNVEV (reference sequence). The CDR3 coding sequence is TGTGCCAGCAGTCCACGGGGGGGTCCGCGTTCACCCCTCCACTTT. Its protein product is CASSPRGGPRSPLHF.

V and J are TRBV4-3 and TRBJ2-1; 8 positions match TRBD1. The CDR3 is 15 residues long. V shed 3 bases, J shed 0 bases, and the junction held 1 base outside the gene matches. CDR1 and CDR2 from the germline V gene are LGHNA and YSLEER. The CDR3 loop reads CASSQDRVSYNEQFF. CDR3 DNA sequence: TGCGCCAGCAGCCAGGACAGGGTCTCCTACAATGAGCAGTTCTTC.

The V gene is TRBV24-1, the J gene TRBJ2-3; possibly TRBD1 for D (6 bases). The CDR3 is made up of 16 amino acids. The germline CDR1 and CDR2 sequences are KGHDR and SFDVKD. Trimming took off 0 bases at V and 1 base at J, with 10 bases between the two ends. CDR3 sequence: CATSDLRGGGTDTQYF. In DNA form, the CDR3 reads TGTGCCACCAGTGATTTGCGAGGGGGTGGCACAGATACGCAGTATTTT.

This clone was detected only a few times. CDR3 protein: CASSPTSGGYEQYF. DNA for the CDR3: TGTGCCAGCAGCCCCACTAGCGGGGGCTACGAGCAGTACTTC. The V and J genes are TRBV11-1 and TRBJ2-7; 11 nucleotides agree with TRBD2. The germline gives CDR1 SGHAT, CDR2 FQDESV (reference sequence). After removal of 5 bases from V and 3 bases from J, the junction contained 3 bases not matched to a gene. The CDR3 consists of 14 residues.

The chain is built from TRBV28 and TRBJ1-6; 7 bases are shared with TRBD1. The CDR3 sequence is 15 residues long. Per germline, CDR1 MDHEN and CDR2 SYDVKM. Trimming cost V 3 bases and J 5 bases; bases outside gene matches: 4. Written as DNA, the CDR3 is TGTGCCAGCAGTTTGGGACAGTCAGATAATTCACCCCTCCACTTT. The encoded protein is CASSLGQSDNSPLHF. Variable domain in full (rest from reference TRBV28 and TRBJ1-6): DVKVTQSSRYLVKRTGEKVFLECVQDMDHENMFWYRQDPGLGLRLIYFSYDVKMKEKGDIPEGYSVSREKKERFSLILESASTNQTSMYLCASSLGQSDNSPLHFGNGTRLTVT.

The chain is built from TRBV27 and TRBJ1-2; TRBD1 aligns across 8 bases. There are 15 residues in the CDR3. Germline CDR1 MNHEY, CDR2 SMNVEV (reference sequence). With V trimmed by 5 bases and J by 8 bases, 13 bases remained unmatched. In nucleotides, the CDR3 is TGTGCCAGCAGTGACCCCGGGACAGGTATATGGGGCTACACCTTC. Amino acids: CASSDPGTGIWGYTF.

CDR3 DNA: TGTGCCAGCTCACCTCTCGCAGGGGATAACACTGAAGCTTTCTTT. It is translated as CASSPLAGDNTEAFF. The chain couples TRBV18 to TRBJ1-1, with D possibly matching TRBD1 (6 bases). Per the germline V gene, CDR1 is KGHSH and CDR2 is LQKENI. Trimming removed 3 bases from V and 2 bases from J, with 13 bases in between. The CDR3 sequence is 15 residues long.

The gene calls are TRBV2 and TRBJ1-2; D unresolved. The CDR3 totals 14 residues. Trimming pared 2 bases from V and 4 bases from J, leaving 11 bases between. CDR1 SNHLY and CDR2 FYNNEI come from the germline V gene. The CDR3 nucleotides are TGTGCCAGCAGTGAACAATTGGCCCGCTATGGCTACACCTTC. The encoded protein is CASSEQLARYGYTF.

The genes are TRBV10-3 and TRBJ1-6; 9 bases are shared with TRBD1. This CDR3 spans 15 amino acids. The V segment lost 2 bases and the J segment 7 bases; nucleotides outside the gene matches: 3. Germline assignment: CDR1 ENHRY and CDR2 SYGVKD. CDR3 nucleotides: TGTGCCATCAGTGAGGCGGGACAGGGAAATTCACCCCTCCACTTT. Translated: CAISEAGQGNSPLHF.

The chain is built from TRBV6-2 or TRBV6-3 and TRBJ2-3; D is ambiguous. The germline gives CDR1 MNHEY, CDR2 SVGEGT. The germline V and J ends were trimmed by 0 bases and 0 bases, with 13 bases remaining between them. CDR3 length equals 17 residues. Here the CDR3 DNA reads TGTGCCAGCAGTTACTCGATAATTACAGAGAGCACAGATACGCAGTATTTT. It is translated as CASSYSIITESTDTQYF.

This clone was picked up many times. The genes are TRBV7-2 and TRBJ2-7, with TRBD1 identical over 7 bases. Germline CDR1 reads SGHTA; CDR2 reads FQGNSA. Germline trimming cut 5 bases from V and 4 bases from J; bases unmatched to any gene: 5. This CDR3 has 13 amino acids. For the CDR3, the DNA is TGTGCCAGCAGCGCTAACAGGGGTTACGAGCAGTACTTC. This translates into CASSANRGYEQYF. The whole variable domain, filled in from reference TRBV7-2 and TRBJ2-7, reads GAGVSQSPSNKVTEKGKDVELRCDPISGHTALYWYRQSLGQGLEFLIYFQGNSAPDKSGLPSDRFSAERTGGSVSTLTIQRTQQEDSAVYLCASSANRGYEQYFGPGTRLTVT.

The genes are TRBV28 and TRBJ1-2; no definite D call. Germline V gene sequence: CDR1 MDHEN, CDR2 SYDVKM. This CDR3 is built from 13 residues. V dropped 2 bases and J dropped 4 bases, with 8 bases sitting between them. The CDR3 sequence: CASSLKGGYGYTF. The CDR3 DNA is TGTGCCAGCAGTTTAAAAGGAGGCTATGGCTACACCTTC.

DNA for the CDR3: TGTGCCAGTAGAGGGGCGGGAACAGGGGAAGAGACCCAGTACTTC. Translation gives CASRGAGTGEETQYF. The chain uses TRBV19 and TRBJ2-5; D is possibly TRBD1 (7 bases). In germline, CDR1 is LNHDA, CDR2 SQIVND (reference sequence). Trimming cost V 6 bases and J 3 bases, with 17 bases left between them. This CDR3 comprises 15 residues. Full variable domain (rest looked up from reference TRBV19 and TRBJ2-5): DGGITQSPKYLFRKEGQNVTLSCEQNLNHDAMYWYRQDPGQGLRLIYYSQIVNDFQKGDIAEGYSVSREKKESFPLTVTSAQKNPTAFYLCASRGAGTGEETQYFGPGTRLLVL.

The V gene is TRBV5-6, the J gene TRBJ1-5, with D possibly being TRBD1 (6 bases). Germline V gene sequence: CDR1 SGHDT, CDR2 YYEEEE. V was clipped by 1 base and J by 4 bases, with 12 bases between them. This CDR3 is 15 amino acids long. The CDR3, as DNA: TGTGCCAGCAGCTTGACAGGGTGGGGGAATCAGCCCCAGCATTTT. Translating it yields CASSLTGWGNQPQHF.

The genes are TRBV15 and TRBJ2-3, with D perhaps TRBD1 (5 bases). The length of the CDR3 is 14 residues. V dropped 9 bases and J dropped 4 bases, with 17 bases sitting between them. Looked up from germline, CDR1 is LNHNV and CDR2 is YYDKDF (reference sequence). The DNA for the CDR3 is TGTGCCACAACCGGACACATAGGGGCAGATACGCAGTATTTT. It codes for CATTGHIGADTQYF. The variable domain in full, with the rest retrieved from reference TRBV15 and TRBJ2-3, is DAMVIQNPRYQVTQFGKPVTLSCSQTLNHNVMYWYQQKSSQAPKLLFHYYDKDFNNEADTPDNFQSRRPNTSFCFLDIRSPGLGDTAMYLCATTGHIGADTQYFGPGTRLTVL.

The V call is TRBV14, the J call TRBJ1-4; 9 bases align to TRBD1. Trimming cost V 2 bases and J 2 bases; bases outside gene matches: 3. There are 16 residues in the CDR3. Germline-derived CDR1 and CDR2 are SGHDN and FVKESK. The CDR3 protein is CASSQWTGVTNEKLFF. DNA for the CDR3: TGTGCCAGCAGCCAATGGACAGGGGTGACTAATGAAAAACTGTTTTTT.

The chain carries TRBV11-2 and TRBJ2-7; D is possibly TRBD1 (6 bases). Trimming cost V 0 bases and J 7 bases, with 10 bases left between them. The CDR3 contains 13 residues. Per the germline V gene, CDR1 is SGHAT and CDR2 is FQNNGV. In DNA form, the CDR3 reads TGTGCCAGCAGCTTAGAGTCCGGGACAGAGCAGTACTTC. Its protein product is CASSLESGTEQYF.

This clone was counted between two and nine times. This chain uses TRBV4-3 with TRBJ1-1; no clear D. The germline V and J ends were trimmed by 2 bases and 1 base, with 5 bases remaining between them. This CDR3 is built from 13 residues. Germline CDR1 reads LGHNA; CDR2 reads YSLEER. The CDR3 loop is CASSQTANTEAFF. CDR3 DNA sequence: TGCGCCAGCAGCCAAACAGCGAACACTGAAGCTTTCTTT.

V is TRBV7-2 and J is TRBJ1-6; 7 bases match TRBD1. CDR3 length: 16 amino acids. The germline gives CDR1 SGHTA, CDR2 FQGNSA. V lost 1 base to trimming and J lost 3 bases; unmatched junction nucleotides: 3. CDR3 in amino acids: CASSLGDSLYNSPLHF. CDR3 DNA sequence: TGTGCCAGCAGCTTAGGGGACAGCCTCTATAATTCACCCCTCCACTTT.